These T cell receptor beta chains were read from a single sample in a study of blood T cell repertoires in COVID-19. The protocol was immunoSEQ multiplex PCR, while the TCRdb copy is restricted to in-frame clones and leaves out a portion. This sample yields about 400,000 clones, of which 75% to 90% are seen a single time; roughly 4.3% belongs to the top ten. What was sequenced was peripheral blood. The receptors stem from a woman in her twenties or thirties with acute or convalescent COVID-19. Each CDR3 is given with its conserved first and last residue. A D gene is named only where the DNA matches it firmly. Rows give clone size only sometimes, using once, few, many, or a class for an expanded clone.

.	TRBV3-1/TRBV3-2	TRBD2	TRBJ2-7	TGTGCCAGCAGCCAAGTTTCAGCGGGGGTCTACGAGCAGTACTTC	CASSQVSAGVYEQYF
.	TRBV29-1	TRBD1	TRBJ2-3	TGCAGCGTTGTAAATACGGACAGGGTATGCTATTTT	CSVVNTDRVCYF
.	TRBV2	TRBD1	TRBJ1-6	TGTGCCAGTCGGGACAGTCTTACGTCCTATAATTCACCCCTCCACTTT	CASRDSLTSYNSPLHF
few	TRBV7-9	.	TRBJ1-1	TGTGCCAGCAGCTCCTCGGGGGAAGCTTTCTTT	CASSSSGEAFF
.	TRBV3-1/TRBV3-2	.	TRBJ2-7	TGTGCCAGCAGCCACCTCGGTGTCGAGCAGTACTTC	CASSHLGVEQYF
.	TRBV30	.	TRBJ1-6	TGTGCCTGCCCAGGGCAGTACCTGAATTCACCCCTCCACTTT	CACPGQYLNSPLHF
.	TRBV12-3/TRBV12-4	TRBD1	TRBJ1-6	TGTGCCAGCAGTTACACAGGGGTATCACCCCTCCACTTT	CASSYTGVSPLHF
.	TRBV28	.	TRBJ2-1	TGTGCCAGCAGTCCGTACTCGAGCTCCTACAATGAGCAGTTCTTC	CASSPYSSSYNEQFF
few	TRBV19	.	TRBJ1-2	TGTGCCAGTAGTATCGTGCAGGGTTTGGATGGCTACACCTTC	CASSIVQGLDGYTF
.	TRBV27	TRBD1	TRBJ1-6	TGTGCCAGCAGTAGGAACAGGGGATCGTTTAATTCACCCCTCCACTTT	CASSRNRGSFNSPLHF
.	TRBV27	.	TRBJ1-5	TGTGCCAGCAGTTTATCGCGGGCTGGGCCCCAGCATTTT	CASSLSRAGPQHF
.	TRBV11-2	.	TRBJ2-3	TGTGCCAGCAGCACCCCCCAGCCGTCCGCACTAACAGATACGCAGTATTTT	CASSTPQPSALTDTQYF
.	TRBV19	.	TRBJ1-4	TGTGCCAGTAGACCCGGGACATCTAATGAAAAACTGTTTTTT	CASRPGTSNEKLFF
.	TRBV4-1	TRBD1	TRBJ2-1	TGCGCCAGCAGCCTGGACACAGGGGTGGCCCCCGGTGAGCAGTTCTTC	CASSLDTGVAPGEQFF
.	TRBV5-8	TRBD1	TRBJ2-2	TGTGCCAGCAGCTTGTTACAGGGGAGCATCGGGGAGCTGTTTTTT	CASSLLQGSIGELFF
.	TRBV5-1	.	TRBJ2-3	TGCGCCAGCAGCTTGGTGTGGGCGAACACAGATACGCAGTATTTT	CASSLVWANTDTQYF
.	TRBV15	.	TRBJ2-3	TGTGCCACCAGCAGAGACTACTTCTCGACGGGTACGCAGTATTTT	CATSRDYFSTGTQYF
.	TRBV7-9	TRBD1	TRBJ2-7	TGTGCCAGCAGCTTAGCGCCCAGGGGGAAGTTCAGGGAGCAGTACTTC	CASSLAPRGKFREQYF
.	TRBV10-3	TRBD2	TRBJ2-6	TGTGCCATCGCCCTAGCGGGGACGTTCTCTGGGGCCAACGTCCTGACTTTC	CAIALAGTFSGANVLTF
once	TRBV18	TRBD1	TRBJ2-1	TGTGCCAGCTCACCTGGGACAGGGGATGAGCAGTTCTTC	CASSPGTGDEQFF
.	TRBV7-6	TRBD2	TRBJ2-3	TGTGCCAGCAGCTTAGCGAGGCGGACTAGCGGAGGAGATACGCAGTATTTT	CASSLARRTSGGDTQYF
.	TRBV3-1/TRBV3-2	.	TRBJ2-5	TGTGCCAGCAGCCAAGATTGGACAGATCCTTCCCAAGAGACCCAGTACTTC	CASSQDWTDPSQETQYF
.	TRBV5-5	TRBD2	TRBJ2-7	TGTGCCAGCAGCTCAAGACTAGCGGGGGCCCTCTCCTACGAGCAGTACTTC	CASSSRLAGALSYEQYF
.	TRBV7-9	.	TRBJ2-7	TGTGCCAGCAGCTTAGCAGGGGGAACCTACGAGCAGTACTTC	CASSLAGGTYEQYF
once	TRBV30	.	TRBJ1-1	TGTGCCTTGCGGGCGAGTACTGAAGCTTTCTTT	CALRASTEAFF
.	TRBV3-1/TRBV3-2	.	TRBJ2-2	TGTGCCAGCAGTGGACAGTTATCCCACACCGGGGAGCTGTTTTTT	CASSGQLSHTGELFF
.	TRBV4-2	.	TRBJ2-2	TGTGCCAGCAGCCGCCGGACAGAACTCACCGGGGAGCTGTTTTTT	CASSRRTELTGELFF
.	TRBV28	.	TRBJ2-7	TGTGCCAGCACCACTAGCCCTTCCTACGAGCAGTACTTC	CASTTSPSYEQYF
.	TRBV29-1	.	TRBJ2-1	TGCAGCGTTGGAAAGGGGGAGGGTGAGCAGTTCTTC	CSVGKGEGEQFF
.	TRBV29-1	.	TRBJ2-1	TGCAGCGTTCCAGTCTACAATGAGCAGTTCTTC	CSVPVYNEQFF
.	TRBV30	.	TRBJ1-3	TGTGCCTGGAGGGATTTCACAGGTCGCTCTGGAAACACCATATATTTT	CAWRDFTGRSGNTIYF
.	TRBV9	.	TRBJ2-5	TGTGCCAGCAGCCTTTCGACAGTACAAGAGACCCAGTACTTC	CASSLSTVQETQYF
once	TRBV19	TRBD2	TRBJ2-1	TGTGCCAGTAGTCCCTCAAGCGGGGGGGCCTCTTCCTACAATGAGCAGTTCTTC	CASSPSSGGASSYNEQFF
.	TRBV5-4	TRBD1	TRBJ2-1	TGTGCCAGCAGTAAGACAGGGGGGTACAATGAGCAGTTCTTC	CASSKTGGYNEQFF
few	TRBV7-6	TRBD2	TRBJ2-2	TGTGCCAGCAGCGTAGAGGGAGGGAGGGAGCTGTTTTTT	CASSVEGGRELFF
.	TRBV19	TRBD2	TRBJ2-3	TGTGCCAGTAGTCATACTAGCGGTCCCACAGATACGCAGTATTTT	CASSHTSGPTDTQYF
few	TRBV28	TRBD1	TRBJ1-1	TGTGCCAGCAGGGAACAGGGGGCGCAAGCTTTCTTT	CASREQGAQAFF
once	TRBV2	TRBD2	TRBJ2-5	TGTGCCAGCAGCCCCGGGACTAGCGGCGCAGAGACCCAGTACTTC	CASSPGTSGAETQYF
.	TRBV6-5	TRBD2	TRBJ2-5	TGTGCCAGCAGTACTATGCGGGGGTACCAAGAGACCCAGTACTTC	CASSTMRGYQETQYF
.	TRBV7-9	.	TRBJ1-2	TGTGCCAGCAGCACAACCAGGTCGGCAGCACCTAACTATGGCTACACCTTC	CASSTTRSAAPNYGYTF
.	TRBV28	.	TRBJ2-7	TGTGCCAGCAGTTTATATTCTATCCTTTACGTGGACGAGCAGTACTTC	CASSLYSILYVDEQYF
.	TRBV4-2	TRBD2	TRBJ2-5	TGTGCCAGCAGCCAAGGATCAGTTGCGGGGGGGTTCCAAGAGACCCAGTACTTC	CASSQGSVAGGFQETQYF
.	TRBV3-1/TRBV3-2	TRBD1	TRBJ2-7	TGTGCCAGCAGCCAAAGAGGGACAGGGGGCTACGAGCAGTACTTC	CASSQRGTGGYEQYF
once	TRBV12-2	.	TRBJ1-1	TGTGCAAGGGTAGGAGAGAACACTGAAGCTTTCTTT	CARVGENTEAFF
.	TRBV27	TRBD2	TRBJ2-1	TGTGCCAGCAGGTATCCGGGGGGATACAATGAGCAGTTCTTC	CASRYPGGYNEQFF